The clone carrying this TCR beta chain was recorded a few times. CDR3 length: 15 amino acids. Trimming left V 6 bases short and J 0 bases short, with 12 bases between. Germline V lookup: CDR1 SEHNR, CDR2 FQNEAQ (reference sequence). This record belongs to a study of T-cell memory formation after mild COVID-19. 5'RACE primed from the constant segment yielded TCR alpha and TCR beta cDNA libraries bearing sample barcodes and UMIs. A single record per CDR3 protein comes from TCRdb applying MiXCR to the 5' RACE reads. The repertoire holds about 84,000 distinct CDR3 sequences, roughly 14% seen once, with 31% in the top ten.

The receptor was isolated from an adult woman who had mild COVID-19 (a few samples of this study predate the infection). Cell type and time point are not known. The chain is built from TRBV7-9 and TRBJ2-1; possibly TRBD1 or TRBD2 for D (5 bases each). Sequenced input: PBMCs or a T cell subset sorted from them (not recorded which). The CDR3 spells CASRGESSSYNEQFF. The CDR3 nucleotides read TGTGCCAGCAGGGGGGAGTCGAGCTCCTACAATGAGCAGTTCTTC. Supplemented by reference TRBV7-9 and TRBJ2-1, the full variable domain reads DTGVSQNPRHKITKRGQNVTFRCDPISEHNRLYWYRQTLGQGPEFLTYFQNEAQLEKSRLLSDRFSAERPKGSFSTLEIQRTEQGDSAMYLCASRGESSSYNEQFFGPGTRLTVL.